This is a list of T cell receptor beta chains from one sample in a study of T-cell memory formation after mild COVID-19. TCRdb passed the 5' RACE reads through MiXCR, listing each CDR3 protein once. Among hundreds of thousands of distinct CDR3 sequences listed, 25% to 30% were seen once. Source material: PBMCs or a T cell subset sorted from them (not recorded which). These TCRs come from an adult woman who had mild COVID-19 (a few samples of this study predate the infection). Cell type and time point are not known. Each CDR3 is given without its conserved first and last residue.

v_gene	CDR3aa
TRBV6-5	ASSPNGQGTGELF
TRBV12-3/TRBV12-4	ASSSGTTYEQY
TRBV27	ASSLTGTLQETQY
TRBV7-9	ASSKSGSFVYEQY
TRBV4-1	ASSPYGRTRDEQY
TRBV3-1	ASSLSGKNTEAF
TRBV12-3/TRBV12-4	ASSFETGNQPQH
TRBV5-1	ASSLAGGRVETQY
TRBV20-1	SARRMAEPSYNEQF
TRBV6-1	ASSEAYNSPLH
TRBV5-1	ASSKGQGWGTYEQY
TRBV25-1	ASSDQAPGYGYT
TRBV11-3	ASSESRGLTGNTIY
TRBV4-2	ASSQGAAKANTGELF
TRBV4-2	ASSQDRGGPSYEQY
TRBV18	ASSPSGLAGMSTDTQY
TRBV6-1	ASNQGRSRETQY
TRBV6-5	ASAGLAGGTDTQY
TRBV7-9	ASSLAGRGRLNTEAF
TRBV7-9	ASSSTPGLAGHEQF
TRBV5-1	ASSMGQGLANYGYT
TRBV7-2	ASSLTGVEQY
TRBV18	ASSPRQAETQY
TRBV7-8	ASSLSRDRSYEQY
TRBV20-1	SARPTGNYGYT
TRBV12-3/TRBV12-4	ASSLGRVGT
TRBV6-5	ASGYGPEQY
TRBV4-2	ASSQEPAGGPDYNEQF
TRBV12-3/TRBV12-4	ASSPGPGTDYGYT
TRBV7-7	ASSRGVAGAQETQY
TRBV20-1	SAGGGLAPSSPSTDTQY
TRBV12-3/TRBV12-4	ASSSKGNEQF
TRBV7-8	ASSLERPTVAEQY
TRBV24-1	ATSDLQGPAPDTQY
TRBV7-9	ASRKTTGGTEAF
TRBV3-1	ASSQGFPYEQY
TRBV5-1	ASSPRTGTGELF
TRBV7-9	ASSSGLADFTDTQY
TRBV2	ASTSGPYQETQY
TRBV6-6	ASSYLGRGTEAF
TRBV29-1	SVALNEKLF
TRBV7-9	ASSLNEVGTEAF
TRBV5-1	ASSSRDRIFGANVLT
TRBV9	ASSAQSVPGSYEQY
TRBV11-1	ASSLAGLAEQF
TRBV19	ASSPVGNEQF
TRBV5-5	ASSLGRGGTEAF
TRBV5-1	ASSSTGVSGTEAF
TRBV18	ASSPPGQRYNEQF